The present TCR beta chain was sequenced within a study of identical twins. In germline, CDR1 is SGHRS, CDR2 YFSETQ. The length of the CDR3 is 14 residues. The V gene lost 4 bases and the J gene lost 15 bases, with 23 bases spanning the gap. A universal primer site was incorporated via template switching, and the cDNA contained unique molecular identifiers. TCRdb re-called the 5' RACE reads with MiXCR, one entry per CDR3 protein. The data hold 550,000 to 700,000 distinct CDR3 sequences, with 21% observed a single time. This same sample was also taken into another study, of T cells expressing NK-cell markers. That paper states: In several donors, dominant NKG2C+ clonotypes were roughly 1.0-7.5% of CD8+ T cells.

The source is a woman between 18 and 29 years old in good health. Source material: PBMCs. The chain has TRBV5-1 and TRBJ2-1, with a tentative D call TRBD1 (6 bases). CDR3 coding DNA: TGCGCCAGCAGCCCGCCCTGGAATACAGGGTGGTCGTTCTTC. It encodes CASSPPWNTGWSFF.